The clone carrying this T cell receptor beta chain was counted at least ten times. The antigen is not known. This record belongs to a study of metastatic and nonmetastatic thyroid tumors. Study at large: Peripheral blood and tumor or nodule samples from malignant and benign thyroid patients were compared. Study-level findings and limits: According to reports, the diversity of TCR beta was significantly higher in malignant thyroid tumors than in benign nodules, and this held in both blood and tumor samples.

This CDR3 comprises 16 residues. V shed 0 bases, J shed 0 bases, and the junction held 5 bases outside the gene matches. Germline values: CDR1 SGHRS, CDR2 YFSETQ. In the authors' methods: A classifier of distant metastasis in papillary thyroid cancer was built from CDR3 differences (across clinicopathological groups). Using MiXCR, TCRdb re-called clones from the PCR reads. TCRdb, not the authors, supplied the V and J calls. Here the sample spans roughly 71,000 clones, around 18% being singletons. Not a single patient had been given any form of treatment at any point before undergoing thyroid surgery. The sequence came from a female donor with papillary thyroid cancer or a benign thyroid nodule (not recorded which). Some clones in this sample may be carry-over from other donors' samples. The sample was blood. The chain recombines TRBV5-1 with TRBJ1-1, with 7 bases aligning to TRBD1. The CDR3 DNA sequence: TGCGCCAGCAGCTTGGCGAGGGACAGATTGAACACTGAAGCTTTCTTT. Its translation: CASSLARDRLNTEAFF.